A selection of T cell receptor beta chains follows, all from one sample in a study of blood T cells in healthy people across ages. TCRdb redid the calling of the 5' RACE reads with MiXCR, one entry per CDR3 protein. The sample includes 800,000 to 1,000,000 distinct CDR3 sequences, roughly 50% of them seen just once. The sample consisted of blood. Receptors were obtained from a man aged 30 to 45 in good health. Each CDR3 is given with its conserved first and last residue. Each record gives: V gene, J gene, D gene, clone size, CDR3 protein, CDR3 DNA. The D gene is left open where the match is weak. Only some rows state a clone size, as once, few, many or a class for expanded clones.

v_gene: TRBV20-1; j_gene: TRBJ2-7; d_gene: TRBD1; abundance: -; CDR3aa: CSAPHTGERAYEQYF; CDR3nt: TGCAGTGCTCCACACACAGGGGAACGGGCCTACGAGCAGTACTTC
v_gene: TRBV5-5; j_gene: TRBJ2-1; d_gene: TRBD1; abundance: -; CDR3aa: CASSLGTGINEQFF; CDR3nt: TGTGCCAGCAGCTTGGGGACAGGGATCAATGAGCAGTTCTTC
v_gene: TRBV7-3; j_gene: TRBJ1-2; d_gene: TRBD1; abundance: -; CDR3aa: CASSPSGEGQGYGYTF; CDR3nt: TGTGCCAGCAGTCCAAGCGGGGAGGGACAGGGCTATGGCTACACCTTC
v_gene: TRBV20-1; j_gene: TRBJ2-1; d_gene: TRBD2; abundance: -; CDR3aa: CSARGTSGKSSYNEQFF; CDR3nt: TGCAGTGCTAGAGGGACTAGCGGGAAAAGCTCCTACAATGAGCAGTTCTTC
v_gene: TRBV7-2; j_gene: TRBJ2-1; d_gene: -; abundance: few; CDR3aa: CASSSAPGSTSNNEQFF; CDR3nt: TGTGCCAGCAGCTCCGCGCCTGGCTCTACTAGCAACAATGAGCAGTTCTTC
v_gene: TRBV5-1; j_gene: TRBJ2-7; d_gene: -; abundance: many; CDR3aa: CASSLEYNSYEQYF; CDR3nt: TGCGCCAGCAGCTTAGAATACAACTCCTACGAGCAGTACTTC
v_gene: TRBV27; j_gene: TRBJ2-1; d_gene: -; abundance: -; CDR3aa: CASTPTGYNEQFF; CDR3nt: TGTGCCAGCACCCCGACCGGTTACAATGAGCAGTTCTTC
v_gene: TRBV5-1; j_gene: TRBJ2-1; d_gene: -; abundance: -; CDR3aa: CASSPPTGTGYNEQFF; CDR3nt: TGCGCCAGCAGCCCACCGACCGGGACCGGGTACAATGAGCAGTTCTTC
v_gene: TRBV9; j_gene: TRBJ2-3; d_gene: -; abundance: -; CDR3aa: CASSSGYGSTDTQYF; CDR3nt: TGTGCCAGCAGCTCAGGGTACGGGAGCACAGATACGCAGTATTTT
v_gene: TRBV24-1; j_gene: TRBJ2-3; d_gene: -; abundance: -; CDR3aa: CATSGGLDTDTQYF; CDR3nt: TGTGCCACCAGTGGCGGGTTGGACACAGATACGCAGTATTTT
v_gene: TRBV5-6; j_gene: TRBJ2-1; d_gene: -; abundance: few; CDR3aa: CASSLAGRGRHNEQFF; CDR3nt: TGTGCCAGCAGCTTGGCCGGCCGGGGTCGTCACAATGAGCAGTTCTTC
v_gene: TRBV7-2; j_gene: TRBJ1-1; d_gene: -; abundance: -; CDR3aa: CASSLDTAGNTEAFF; CDR3nt: TGTGCCAGCAGCTTAGACACGGCAGGGAACACTGAAGCTTTCTTT
v_gene: TRBV6-6; j_gene: TRBJ2-7; d_gene: -; abundance: -; CDR3aa: CASSPPDGDRDEQYF; CDR3nt: TGTGCCAGCAGTCCCCCGGACGGGGATAGGGACGAGCAGTACTTC
v_gene: TRBV29-1; j_gene: TRBJ1-5; d_gene: TRBD1; abundance: -; CDR3aa: CSVRQGGDSQPQHF; CDR3nt: TGCAGCGTACGACAGGGGGGAGACAGTCAGCCCCAGCATTTT
v_gene: TRBV20-1; j_gene: TRBJ2-7; d_gene: -; abundance: -; CDR3aa: CSARDVGAEQYF; CDR3nt: TGCAGTGCTAGAGATGTAGGAGCCGAGCAGTACTTC
v_gene: TRBV5-1; j_gene: TRBJ2-7; d_gene: TRBD2; abundance: once; CDR3aa: CASSLGGGSGNEQYF; CDR3nt: TGCGCCAGCAGCTTGGGCGGGGGGAGCGGAAACGAGCAGTACTTC
v_gene: TRBV5-1; j_gene: TRBJ2-3; d_gene: TRBD2; abundance: -; CDR3aa: CASSLAGGLEAETQYF; CDR3nt: TGCGCCAGCAGCTTGGCCGGGGGGTTAGAGGCAGAGACGCAGTATTTT
v_gene: TRBV7-9; j_gene: TRBJ1-4; d_gene: -; abundance: -; CDR3aa: CASSLRAEFNEKLFF; CDR3nt: TGTGCCAGCAGCCTGCGGGCAGAATTTAATGAAAAACTGTTTTTT
v_gene: TRBV12-3/TRBV12-4; j_gene: TRBJ1-1; d_gene: -; abundance: once; CDR3aa: CASSLARGGSPEAFF; CDR3nt: TGTGCCAGCAGTTTAGCCAGGGGAGGAAGTCCTGAAGCTTTCTTT
v_gene: TRBV29-1; j_gene: TRBJ1-5; d_gene: TRBD1; abundance: once; CDR3aa: CSVGPGTGNQPQHF; CDR3nt: TGCAGCGTTGGGCCCGGGACAGGTAATCAGCCCCAGCATTTT
v_gene: TRBV7-2; j_gene: TRBJ1-2; d_gene: -; abundance: -; CDR3aa: CASSSSYEDYGYTF; CDR3nt: TGTGCCAGCAGCTCCAGCTACGAGGACTATGGCTACACCTTC
v_gene: TRBV20-1; j_gene: TRBJ2-7; d_gene: TRBD2; abundance: -; CDR3aa: CSARDRAGGNPYEQYF; CDR3nt: TGCAGTGCTAGAGATAGGGCGGGGGGGAACCCATACGAGCAGTACTTC
v_gene: TRBV11-2; j_gene: TRBJ2-7; d_gene: -; abundance: -; CDR3aa: CASSPPSVALMEQYF; CDR3nt: TGTGCCAGCAGCCCGCCGTCGGTGGCCCTAATGGAGCAGTACTTC
v_gene: TRBV5-1; j_gene: TRBJ2-5; d_gene: TRBD2; abundance: -; CDR3aa: CASSLAGTSGQETQYF; CDR3nt: TGCGCCAGCAGCTTGGCCGGGACTAGCGGTCAAGAGACCCAGTACTTC
v_gene: TRBV20-1; j_gene: TRBJ1-1; d_gene: -; abundance: few; CDR3aa: CSAPRRDSLEAFF; CDR3nt: TGCAGTGCCCCTAGAAGGGACTCCCTCGAAGCTTTCTTT
v_gene: TRBV20-1; j_gene: TRBJ2-3; d_gene: -; abundance: -; CDR3aa: CSAPVGQITDTQYF; CDR3nt: TGCAGTGCACCAGTTGGCCAAATCACAGATACGCAGTATTTT
v_gene: TRBV28; j_gene: TRBJ2-5; d_gene: -; abundance: few; CDR3aa: CASSLSDKIGETQYF; CDR3nt: TGTGCCAGCAGTTTATCGGACAAAATCGGGGAGACCCAGTACTTC
v_gene: TRBV12-3/TRBV12-4; j_gene: TRBJ2-7; d_gene: -; abundance: few; CDR3aa: CASTMSPKTYEQYF; CDR3nt: TGTGCCAGCACCATGTCACCGAAAACCTACGAGCAGTACTTC
v_gene: TRBV7-3; j_gene: TRBJ2-1; d_gene: -; abundance: -; CDR3aa: CASSSGHRTNEQFF; CDR3nt: TGTGCCAGCAGCTCCGGCCATCGGACCAATGAGCAGTTCTTC
v_gene: TRBV15; j_gene: TRBJ1-1; d_gene: -; abundance: -; CDR3aa: CATSGGGDLLNTEAFF; CDR3nt: TGTGCCACCAGCGGGGGGGGAGATCTATTGAACACTGAAGCTTTCTTT
v_gene: TRBV5-1; j_gene: TRBJ2-7; d_gene: -; abundance: few; CDR3aa: CASSPLDLNYEQYF; CDR3nt: TGCGCCAGCAGCCCGCTGGACTTGAACTACGAGCAGTACTTC